This T cell receptor beta chain is drawn from a study of metastatic and nonmetastatic thyroid tumors. Study-wide background: Comparison of repertoires was carried out across blood and tumor or nodule tissue from malignant and benign thyroid patients.

Via MiXCR, TCRdb re-called the PCR reads. The table includes about 85,000 clones, less than 10% detected once. CDR1 is ENHRY and CDR2 is SYGVKD in the germline V gene. The CDR3 is made up of 11 amino acids. Trimming pared 11 bases from V and 11 bases from J, leaving 18 bases between. This clone showed up many times. Nobody among the patients had been given any treatment before thyroid surgery. The J gene is TRBJ1-1, the V gene TRBV10-3; TRBD1 might be the D (6 bases). Material: blood. This receptor was obtained from a female donor with papillary thyroid cancer or a benign thyroid nodule (not recorded which). Some clones in this sample may be carry-over from other donors' samples. The CDR3 loop reads CASGGGSGAFF. DNA of the CDR3: TGTGCCTCCGGGGGGGGCTCGGGGGCTTTCTTT.